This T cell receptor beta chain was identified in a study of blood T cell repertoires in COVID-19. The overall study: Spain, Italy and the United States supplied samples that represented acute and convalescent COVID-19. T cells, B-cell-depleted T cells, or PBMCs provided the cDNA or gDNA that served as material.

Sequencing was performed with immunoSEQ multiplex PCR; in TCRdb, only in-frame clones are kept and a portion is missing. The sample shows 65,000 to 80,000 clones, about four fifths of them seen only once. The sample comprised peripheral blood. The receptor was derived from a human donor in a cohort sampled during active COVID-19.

The CDR3 loop is CASSRQGARANYGYTF. For the CDR3, the DNA is TGTGCCAGCAGTAGACAGGGGGCGCGAGCTAACTATGGCTACACCTTC. This chain uses TRBV9 with TRBJ1-2; 10 bases agree with TRBD1. V was clipped by 5 bases and J by 0 bases; unmatched bases: 7. The CDR3 is 16 residues long. The germline V gene has CDR1 SGDLS and CDR2 YYNGEE. Complete variable domain (other parts from reference TRBV9 and TRBJ1-2): DSGVTQTPKHLITATGQRVTLRCSPRSGDLSVYWYQQSLDQGLQFLIQYYNGEERAKGNILERFSAQQFPDLHSELNLSSLELGDSALYFCASSRQGARANYGYTFGSGTRLTVV.